This TCR beta chain emerged from a study of T-cell memory formation after mild COVID-19. V shed 1 base, J shed 5 bases, and the junction held 4 bases outside the gene matches. Germline V CDR1 and CDR2: SGHTA, FQGNSA. The CDR3 extends over 15 amino acids. Via MiXCR, TCRdb re-called the 5' RACE reads, giving one row per CDR3 protein. The data hold 390,000 or so distinct CDR3 sequences, with 16% observed a single time. The source of this sequence is a man aged 18-30 years who had mild COVID-19 (a few samples of this study predate the infection). Cell type and time point are not known. The J gene is TRBJ2-1, the V gene TRBV7-2; TRBD1 matches at 8 bases. The material sequenced was PBMCs or a T cell subset sorted from them (not recorded which). This CDR3 reads CASSLDGTGHNEQFF. DNA for the CDR3: TGTGCCAGCAGCTTAGACGGGACAGGTCACAATGAGCAGTTCTTC.